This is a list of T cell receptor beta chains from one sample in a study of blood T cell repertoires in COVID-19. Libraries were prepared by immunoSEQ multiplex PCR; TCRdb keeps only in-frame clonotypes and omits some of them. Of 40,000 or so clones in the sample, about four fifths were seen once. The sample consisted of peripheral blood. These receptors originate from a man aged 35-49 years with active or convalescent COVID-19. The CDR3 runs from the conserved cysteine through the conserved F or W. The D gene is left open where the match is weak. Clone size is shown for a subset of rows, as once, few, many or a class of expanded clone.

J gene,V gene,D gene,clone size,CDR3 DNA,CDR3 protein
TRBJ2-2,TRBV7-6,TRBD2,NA,TGTGCCAGCAGCTTAGGGGCAGCTGGCGGGAGATATGCCGGGGAGCTGTTTTTT,CASSLGAAGGRYAGELFF
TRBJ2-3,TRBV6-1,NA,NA,TGTGCCAGCAGTGATGGCGGCTTGGTGACAGATACGCAGTATTTT,CASSDGGLVTDTQYF
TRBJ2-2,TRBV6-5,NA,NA,TGTGCCAGCAGTTATTACGGGGTGAACACCGGGGAGCTGTTTTTT,CASSYYGVNTGELFF
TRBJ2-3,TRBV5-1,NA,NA,TGCGCCAGCAGCTTGGTACTAGATTCCGATACGCAGTATTTT,CASSLVLDSDTQYF
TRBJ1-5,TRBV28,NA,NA,TGTGCCAGCAGTTTAAACAGGAACAATCAGCCCCAGCATTTT,CASSLNRNNQPQHF
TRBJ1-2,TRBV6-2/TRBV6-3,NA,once,TGTGCCAGCAGTTACTCGAGGTCGATCAGTGGCTACACCTTC,CASSYSRSISGYTF
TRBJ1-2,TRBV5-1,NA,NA,TGCGCCAGCAGCTTGAAAGGGGTGCATGGCTACACCTTC,CASSLKGVHGYTF
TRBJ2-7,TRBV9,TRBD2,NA,TGTGCCAGCAGCGAGACGGGACTAGCGGGGTACCACGAGCAGTACTTC,CASSETGLAGYHEQYF
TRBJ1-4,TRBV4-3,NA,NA,TGCGCCAGCAGCCAAATGCGAGAAAAACTGTTTTTT,CASSQMREKLFF
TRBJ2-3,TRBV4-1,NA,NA,TGCGCCAGCAGCCGACAGGTCACAGATACGCAGTATTTT,CASSRQVTDTQYF
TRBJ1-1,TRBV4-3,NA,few,TGCGCCAGCAGCCAAACCCGGACGGGAAACACTGAAGCTTTCTTT,CASSQTRTGNTEAFF
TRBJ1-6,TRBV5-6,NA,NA,TGTGCCAGCAGCTTTTTGCGACAGTATAATTCACCCCTCCACTTT,CASSFLRQYNSPLHF
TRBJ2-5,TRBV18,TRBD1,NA,TGTGCCAGCTCACCCAGGGGGGAGACCCAGTACTTC,CASSPRGETQYF
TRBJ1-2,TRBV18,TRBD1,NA,TGTGCCAGCTCACCCTCCCCCGGGACAGGGGGCGCGAACTATGGCTACACCTTC,CASSPSPGTGGANYGYTF
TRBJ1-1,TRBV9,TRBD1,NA,TGTGCCAGCAGCCCTCGGACAGGGGGCCTTGAAGCTTTCTTT,CASSPRTGGLEAFF
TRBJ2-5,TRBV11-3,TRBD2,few,TGTGCCAGCAGCTTAGGGGAGGGGTCTCAAGAGACCCAGTACTTC,CASSLGEGSQETQYF
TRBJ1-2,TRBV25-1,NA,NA,TGTGCCAGCTCTTTCACTGCCCACTATGGCTACACCTTC,CASSFTAHYGYTF
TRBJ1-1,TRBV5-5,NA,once,TGTGCCAGCAGCTTGGCTGAGACTGAAGCTTTCTTT,CASSLAETEAFF
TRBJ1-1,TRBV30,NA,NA,TGTGCCTGGAGCCGGCCCGGGAAGAACACTGAAGCTTTCTTT,CAWSRPGKNTEAFF
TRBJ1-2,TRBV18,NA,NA,TGTGCCAGCTCACCACCGGGTATCGGACAGACCAACTATGGCTACACCTTC,CASSPPGIGQTNYGYTF
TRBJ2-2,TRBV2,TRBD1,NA,TGTGCCAGCAACAGGGACAGAAACACCGGGGAGCTGTTTTTT,CASNRDRNTGELFF
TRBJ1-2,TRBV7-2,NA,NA,TGTGCCAGCAGCTTACCCACAACCTATGGCTACACCTTC,CASSLPTTYGYTF
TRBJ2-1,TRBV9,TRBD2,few,TGTGCCAGCAGCCCCCGGACTAGCGGGTTTTACAATGAGCAGTTCTTC,CASSPRTSGFYNEQFF
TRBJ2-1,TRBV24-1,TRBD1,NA,TGTGCCACCAGTGATTTGCGCCGGGACAGGGGAGGTGAGCAGTTCTTC,CATSDLRRDRGGEQFF
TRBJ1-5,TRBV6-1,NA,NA,TGTGCCAGCAGTGTAGCCCACTGGAGCAATCAGCCCCAGCATTTT,CASSVAHWSNQPQHF
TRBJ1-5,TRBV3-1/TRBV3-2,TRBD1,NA,TGTGCCAGCAGCCAAGATGGACAGGGGCGGAGTCAGCCCCAGCATTTT,CASSQDGQGRSQPQHF
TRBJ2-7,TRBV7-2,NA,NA,TGTGCCAGCAGCTTAAGGGGCGAGCAGTACTTC,CASSLRGEQYF
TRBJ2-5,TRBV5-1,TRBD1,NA,TGCGCCAGCAGCTTGGAATGGACAGGGATTGAGACCCAGTACTTC,CASSLEWTGIETQYF
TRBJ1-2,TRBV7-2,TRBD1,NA,TGTGCCAGCAGCTTAGCCCGACAGGGACGGTATGGCTACACCTTC,CASSLARQGRYGYTF
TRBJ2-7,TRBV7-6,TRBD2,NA,TGTGCCAGCAGCCCCCGACTAGCGGGAGCCCAGTACGAGCAGTACTTC,CASSPRLAGAQYEQYF
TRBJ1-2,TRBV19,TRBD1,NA,TGTGCCAGTAGCCTCGGAAGGACAGGGGACTATGGCTACACCTTC,CASSLGRTGDYGYTF
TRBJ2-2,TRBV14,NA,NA,TGTGCCAGCAGCCAACAGGGGGGCACCGGGGAGCTGTTTTTT,CASSQQGGTGELFF
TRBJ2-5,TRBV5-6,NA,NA,TGTGCCAGCAGCGACCCAGGGACAAAGGAGACCCAGTACTTC,CASSDPGTKETQYF
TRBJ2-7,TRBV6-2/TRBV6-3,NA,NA,TGTGCCAGCAGCCATTTAATCCAGGGTTCTGCCTACGAGCAGTACTTC,CASSHLIQGSAYEQYF
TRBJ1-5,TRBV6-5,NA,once,TGTGCCAGCACCGCAGGGGACGGCAATCAGCCCCAGCATTTT,CASTAGDGNQPQHF
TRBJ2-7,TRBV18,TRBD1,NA,TGTGCCAGCTCACCATCCCGGGACAGTACTACCGAGCAGTACTTC,CASSPSRDSTTEQYF
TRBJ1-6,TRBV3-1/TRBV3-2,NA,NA,TGTGCCAGCAGCCAAATCGGTGGGCGTTCACCCCTCCACTTT,CASSQIGGRSPLHF
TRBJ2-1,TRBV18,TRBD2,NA,TGTGCCAGCCTAGATTGGGGACTAGCGGACAATGAGCAGTTCTTC,CASLDWGLADNEQFF
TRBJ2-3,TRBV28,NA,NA,TGTGCCAGCAGTGGACACCCCCCTAGCACAGATACGCAGTATTTT,CASSGHPPSTDTQYF
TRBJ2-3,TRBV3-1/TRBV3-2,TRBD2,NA,TGTGCCAGCAGCCCGAGAGCCTTAGCGGGAGGGGGCCCAGATACGCAGTATTTT,CASSPRALAGGGPDTQYF
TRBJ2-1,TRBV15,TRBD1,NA,TGTGCCACCAGCAGAGATGGGACAGGGGGGGAGCAGTTCTTC,CATSRDGTGGEQFF
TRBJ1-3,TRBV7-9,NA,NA,TGTGCCAGCAGCCTCCTGGGCCCCAGCTCTGGAAACACCATATATTTT,CASSLLGPSSGNTIYF
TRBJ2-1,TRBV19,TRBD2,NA,TGTGCCAGTAGTCGCTCGACTAGCGGGGTTTATAATGAGCAGTTCTTC,CASSRSTSGVYNEQFF
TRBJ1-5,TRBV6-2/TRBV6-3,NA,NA,TGTGCCAGCAGTTACTCTGGCAAAGGGGAGCCCCAGCATTTT,CASSYSGKGEPQHF
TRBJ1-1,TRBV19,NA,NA,TGTGCCAGTAGTTCGATGGACAGAGGGAGATCGTGGGGCACTGAAGCTTTCTTT,CASSSMDRGRSWGTEAFF
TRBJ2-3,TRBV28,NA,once,TGTGCCAGCAGTTTTCTGGGGGCCGACCGCACAGATACGCAGTATTTT,CASSFLGADRTDTQYF
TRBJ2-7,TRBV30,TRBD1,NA,TGTGCCTGGAGTGAGTATGGGACAGGGAGTGAGCAGTACTTC,CAWSEYGTGSEQYF
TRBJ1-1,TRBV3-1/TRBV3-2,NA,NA,TGTGCCAGCAGCCAAGAGCGCAGACAGCCGAACACTGAAGCTTTCTTT,CASSQERRQPNTEAFF
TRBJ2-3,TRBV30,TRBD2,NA,TGTGCCTGGTCGACGGGAGGGATTTCCCGTACAGATACGCAGTATTTT,CAWSTGGISRTDTQYF
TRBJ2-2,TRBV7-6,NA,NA,TGTGCCAGCAGCCCTAATAGTCACGTTACCTGGAGCGCCGGGGAGCTGTTTTTT,CASSPNSHVTWSAGELFF
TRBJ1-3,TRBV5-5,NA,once,TGTGCCAGCAGCTTAGGCGGTATTCGGTTGTCTGGAAACACCATATATTTT,CASSLGGIRLSGNTIYF
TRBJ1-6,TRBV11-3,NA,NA,TGTGCCAGCAGCTTAAGGGGGTTCGGTTCACCCCTCCACTTT,CASSLRGFGSPLHF
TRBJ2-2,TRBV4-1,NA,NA,TGCGCCAGCAGCCAAGATGCGCCCTCCATCGGGGAGCTGTTTTTT,CASSQDAPSIGELFF
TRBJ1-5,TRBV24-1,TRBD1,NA,TGTGCCACAGGGGGACAGAGCTACAATCAGCCCCAGCATTTT,CATGGQSYNQPQHF